This TCR beta chain was recorded in a study of blood T cells in healthy people across ages. The use of a sample-barcoded 5' primer and a J-beta primer mix characterized a second PCR of about 6 to 11 cycles. Each CDR3 protein is one row after TCRdb ran MiXCR on the 5' RACE reads. The sample has about 510,000 distinct CDR3 sequences; approximately 26% are singletons. The CDR3 loop spans 14 amino acids. CDR1 is DFQATT, CDR2 SNEGSKA, per germline (reference sequence). Trimming took 2 bases from V and 4 from J, leaving 15 bases between them. With each sample, at least 5 micrograms of total RNA were extracted. A further study also used this sample, focusing on T cells of mothers and their children.

The rearrangement uses TRBV20-1 and TRBJ2-7; possible D gene TRBD2, 5 bases. The TCR comes from a boy between 2 and 10 years old in good health. What was sequenced was blood. The chain's CDR3 is CSARLGEIVYEQYF. DNA for the CDR3: TGCAGTGCTAGACTGGGAGAAATTGTGTACGAGCAGTACTTC.